These 26 T cell receptor beta chains originate from one sample sequenced in a study of T cell responses to AZD1222 COVID-19 vaccine. Sequenced by immunoSEQ multiplex PCR; TCRdb stores in-frame clones only, minus some. The table shows 100,000 to 150,000 clones, with about nine tenths occurring only once. The sample here was peripheral blood, taken on day 0 of AZD1222 vaccination. All receptors derive from an adult in good health.

The J gene is TRBJ1-5, the V gene TRBV4-1; D is ambiguous. Trimming took off 1 base at V and 3 bases at J, with 10 bases between the two ends. The germline gives CDR1 MGHRA, CDR2 YSYEKL. This CDR3 contains 15 residues. CDR3 in DNA: TGCGCCAGCAGCCAAGTAGAAAGAGACAATCAGCCCCAGCATTTT. Translating gives CASSQVERDNQPQHF.

This chain connects TRBV4-1 to TRBJ2-7; 8 bases are a match to TRBD1. Germline V lookup: CDR1 MGHRA, CDR2 YSYEKL. This CDR3 is built from 16 residues. The V and J ends lost 0 bases and 3 bases, in that order; junction bases with no gene match: 7. In DNA, the CDR3 is TGCGCCAGCAGCCAAGATGGGCGGACAGGGTTCTACGAGCAGTACTTC. Translation: CASSQDGRTGFYEQYF.

Written as DNA, the CDR3 is TGTGCCAGCAGCCCTGACTACAACACCGGGGAGCTGTTTTTT. Amino acids: CASSPDYNTGELFF. The chain has TRBV7-3 and TRBJ2-2; a weak D match, TRBD2 (5 bases). Per germline, CDR1 SGHTA and CDR2 FQGTGA. Deletions cut 5 bases from V and 2 bases from J, with 9 bases between. The CDR3 covers 14 residues. The complete variable domain, with remaining parts taken from reference TRBV7-3 and TRBJ2-2, reads GAGVSQTPSNKVTEKGKYVELRCDPISGHTALYWYRQSLGQGPEFLIYFQGTGAADDSGLPNDRFFAVRPEGSVSTLKIQRTERGDSAVYLCASSPDYNTGELFFGEGSRLTVL.

This chain links TRBV19 with TRBJ2-7, with D possibly matching TRBD1 (6 bases). V was pared by 5 bases and J by 4 bases, with 9 bases between. The V gene's germline CDR1 is LNHDA and CDR2 SQIVND (reference sequence). CDR3 length equals 12 residues. The CDR3 nucleotides are TGTGCCAGTAGTCCCACAGGGTACGAGCAGTACTTC. It translates to CASSPTGYEQYF.

This clone occurred once. The chain is built from TRBV10-1 and TRBJ1-1; D is possibly TRBD1 (6 bases). Germline-derived CDR1 and CDR2 are WNHNN and SYGVQD (reference sequence). V was trimmed by 7 bases and J by 5 bases, leaving 14 bases between them. This CDR3 region has 13 residues. CDR3: CASKQGVGTEAFF. The CDR3 coding sequence is TGCGCCAGCAAACAGGGAGTGGGGACTGAAGCTTTCTTT.

About this clone itself: An end of the junction differs from the germline gene, which may be a read error. V gene TRBV7-7 combines with J gene TRBJ2-2; 12 bases line up with TRBD1. The CDR3 is 17 residues long. CDR1 SSHAT and CDR2 FNYEAQ come from the germline V gene (reference sequence). The CDR3 reads CASSSGTGGASTGELFF. The CDR3 DNA sequence: TGTGCTAGCAGCTCGGGGACAGGGGGCGCTTCTACCGGGGAGCTGTTTTTT.

The J gene is TRBJ1-2, the V gene TRBV6-5, with 7 bases aligning to TRBD1. CDR3 size: 13 residues. V was pared by 9 bases and J by 0 bases, with 4 bases of the junction left unmatched. The germline CDR1 and CDR2 sequences are MNHEY and SVGAGI. The DNA for the CDR3 is TGTGCCAGGACAGGGAAACCTAACTATGGCTACACCTTC. Encoded protein: CARTGKPNYGYTF.

The chain uses TRBV5-3 and TRBJ2-1; TRBD1 is a possible D gene (5 bases). TRBV5-3 is an ORF, and what it does is uncertain. The CDR3 runs 19 residues. The V and J ends lost 0 bases and 0 bases respectively, with 19 bases between them. The CDR3 DNA follows: TGTGCCAGAAGCTTGGGTGGACAAGGGTGCCTGAGCTCCTACAATGAGCAGTTCTTC. It translates to CARSLGGQGCLSSYNEQFF.

This chain connects TRBV5-1 to TRBJ1-6; D call uncertain. Trimming removed 1 base at V and 4 bases at J, with 6 bases between. CDR1 and CDR2 (germline): SGHRS, YFSETQ. The CDR3 totals 14 residues. In DNA, the CDR3 is TGCGCCAGCAGCTTGCAGGAGTATAATTCACCCCTCCACTTT. It codes for CASSLQEYNSPLHF.

This chain links TRBV7-2 with TRBJ2-7; 7 nucleotides line up with TRBD1. CDR1 SGHTA and CDR2 FQGNSA come from the germline V gene. V shed 4 bases, J shed 1 base, and the junction held 7 bases outside the gene matches. The CDR3 has 15 amino acids. CDR3 bases: TGTGCCAGCAGCTCGACGACAGGGAGATCCTACGAGCAGTACTTC. Translated: CASSSTTGRSYEQYF.

This clone was recorded only once. The rearrangement uses TRBV6-5 and TRBJ2-7; a weak D match, TRBD1 (6 bases). The CDR3 length is 11 residues. Per germline, CDR1 MNHEY and CDR2 SVGAGI. With 10 bases removed from V and 6 bases from J, the gap between germline ends came to 13 bases. The CDR3 coding sequence is TGTGCCACGATACAGGGAACCGAGCAGTACTTC. It codes for CATIQGTEQYF.

The chain links TRBV18 to TRBJ1-2; D might be TRBD1 (6 bases). This CDR3 spans 14 amino acids. The germline gives CDR1 KGHSH, CDR2 LQKENI. Trimming pared 2 bases from V and 7 bases from J, leaving 14 bases between. The CDR3 DNA follows: TGTGCCAGCTCACCATTGGACAGTTCGGGTGGCTACACCTTC. The encoded protein is CASSPLDSSGGYTF.

The rearrangement links TRBV19 to TRBJ1-2; 10 bases fit TRBD1. The CDR3 extends over 13 amino acids. Germline V gives CDR1 LNHDA, CDR2 SQIVND (reference sequence). V lost 9 bases to trimming and J lost 3 bases; unmatched junction nucleotides: 4. CDR3 bases: TGTGCCAGCCGGGACAGGGGCTACTATGGCTACACCTTC. It encodes CASRDRGYYGYTF.

Only a few counts were recorded for this clone. CDR3 bases: TGTGCCAGCAGTGACCCAGGGGACAGACTTCTGTTTTTT. This gives the protein CASSDPGDRLLFF. The chain employs TRBV28 and TRBJ1-4; 7 bases fit TRBD1. V lost 5 bases and J lost 14; bases outside the gene matches: 11. Germline values: CDR1 MDHEN, CDR2 SYDVKM. The CDR3 totals 13 residues.

The chain joins TRBV4-1 to TRBJ2-1; maybe TRBD2 (5 bases). Between the trimmed V and J ends, which lost 4 bases and 0 bases, there was a span of 10 bases. CDR1 is MGHRA, CDR2 YSYEKL, per germline. CDR3 length: 15 amino acids. As DNA, the CDR3 is TGCGCCAGCAGCCGAAGCGGCAGCTCCTACAATGAGCAGTTCTTC. This codes for CASSRSGSSYNEQFF.

V usage is TRBV7-8 and J usage is TRBJ2-7; D is perhaps TRBD1 (6 bases). V lost 1 base and J 9 bases, leaving 19 bases between the germline ends. The CDR3 is 15 amino acids. Germline values: CDR1 SGHVS, CDR2 FQNEAQ. CDR3 sequence reads: CASSLGQEPAFGQYF. In DNA form, the CDR3 reads TGTGCCAGCAGCTTAGGACAGGAGCCTGCTTTTGGGCAGTACTTC.

This chain connects TRBV28 to TRBJ1-3; D is unresolved. V lost 1 base, J lost 6 bases, and 7 bases lay in between. Per the germline V gene, CDR1 is MDHEN and CDR2 is SYDVKM. This CDR3 is 13 amino acids long. This chain's CDR3 is CASSLSQINTIYF. In nucleotides, the CDR3 is TGTGCCAGCAGTTTATCGCAGATAAACACCATATATTTT.

The chain carries TRBV5-1 and TRBJ1-1; D not certain. Germline lookup yields CDR1 SGHRS and CDR2 YFSETQ. This CDR3 is built from 15 residues. V shed 0 bases and J shed 6 bases, with 15 bases lying between them. CDR3: CASSLDPGARSEAFF. For the CDR3, the DNA is TGCGCCAGCAGCTTGGATCCGGGAGCCCGGTCTGAAGCTTTCTTT.

This clone was seen once. V is TRBV4-1 and J is TRBJ2-1; no clear D. With 3 bases removed from V and 10 bases from J, the gap between germline ends came to 10 bases. CDR1 is MGHRA, CDR2 YSYEKL, per germline. This CDR3 comprises 12 residues. The chain's CDR3 is CASSQDMAEQFF. CDR3 bases: TGCGCCAGCAGCCAGGATATGGCGGAGCAGTTCTTC.

In the case of this clone: In the same sample, other DNA sequences code for this CDR3. The chain is built from TRBV18 and TRBJ2-5, with 9 positions matching TRBD1. The J segment lost 5 bases and the V segment lost 6 bases, leaving 7 bases of the junction unmatched. Germline V gives CDR1 KGHSH, CDR2 LQKENI. The CDR3 runs 14 residues. The CDR3 DNA is TGTGCCAGCTCGCTGGGACAGGGTGGGGAGACCCAGTACTTC. Translating it yields CASSLGQGGETQYF.

The V call is TRBV5-1, the J call TRBJ2-1; D is unresolved. The V and J ends lost 0 bases and 10 bases respectively, with 14 bases between them. Germline loops: CDR1 SGHRS, CDR2 YFSETQ. The CDR3 totals 14 residues. In DNA, the CDR3 is TGCGCCAGCAGCTTGGCCTCGTTGAGTGGGGAGCAGTTCTTC. Encoded protein: CASSLASLSGEQFF.

V usage is TRBV19 and J usage is TRBJ1-2, with 7 bases identical to TRBD1. CDR3 length: 17 amino acids. CDR1 is LNHDA and CDR2 is SQIVND in the germline V gene (reference sequence). With V trimmed by 4 bases and J by 7 bases, 18 bases remained unmatched. CDR3 amino acids: CASSTTGTATFWLGYTF. CDR3 in DNA: TGTGCCAGTAGTACGACCGGGACAGCGACCTTCTGGCTTGGCTACACCTTC.

This sequence joins TRBV7-3 and TRBJ1-2; the D is unclear. CDR3 length: 14 residues. The V end was cut by 0 bases, the J end by 7 bases, with 12 bases between. Germline V gene data show CDR1 as SGHTA and CDR2 as FQGTGA. The CDR3 coding sequence is TGTGCCAGCAGCTTAACGGCAGGAGGAAGTGGCTACACCTTC. This gives the protein CASSLTAGGSGYTF.

The genes are TRBV2 and TRBJ2-7; 9 nucleotides line up with TRBD1. Looked up from germline, CDR1 is SNHLY and CDR2 is FYNNEI. The CDR3 is 13 amino acids. With V trimmed by 9 bases and J by 1 base, 4 bases remained unmatched. CDR3 sequence reads: CASKDRGSYEQYF. CDR3 in DNA: TGTGCCAGTAAGGACAGGGGATCCTACGAGCAGTACTTC.

This sequence joins TRBV5-1 and TRBJ2-2; D is perhaps TRBD2 (5 bases). This CDR3 contains 15 residues. Trimming pared 4 bases from V and 4 bases from J, leaving 14 bases between. The V gene's germline CDR1 is SGHRS and CDR2 YFSETQ. CDR3 bases: TGCGCCAGCAGCCCCGGACTTCTGGGCACCGGGGAGCTGTTTTTT. It encodes CASSPGLLGTGELFF. The variable domain in full, completed from reference TRBV5-1 and TRBJ2-2, reads KAGVTQTPRYLIKTRGQQVTLSCSPISGHRSVSWYQQTPGQGLQFLFEYFSETQRNKGNFPGRFSGRQFSNSRSEMNVSTLELGDSALYLCASSPGLLGTGELFFGEGSRLTVL.

The CDR3 loop is CASSPQQGQVNTEAFF. The CDR3 DNA sequence: TGTGCCAGCAGCCCCCAACAGGGCCAAGTCAACACTGAAGCTTTCTTT. J is TRBJ1-1 and V is TRBV9, with D possibly being TRBD1 (6 bases). Germline lookup yields CDR1 SGDLS and CDR2 YYNGEE. V lost 4 bases, J lost 2 bases, and 18 bases lay in between. The CDR3 runs to 16 residues.